This TCR beta chain was profiled in a study of T cells expressing NK-cell markers. Germline V gene data show CDR1 as DFQATT and CDR2 as SNEGSKA (reference sequence). There are 11 residues in the CDR3. TCRdb reworked the 5' RACE reads into one entry per CDR3 protein, no DNA. Here the sample table reports about 380,000 distinct CDR3 sequences. The specimen sequenced was blood T cells: a sorted CD56 or NKG2C T cell subset, CD4+ or CD8+ T cells, or bulk PBMC T cells (not recorded which). This chain uses TRBV20-1 with TRBJ1-2. The sequence came from a man aged 18-75 years in good health. The CDR3 here is CSAGLLAGYTF.